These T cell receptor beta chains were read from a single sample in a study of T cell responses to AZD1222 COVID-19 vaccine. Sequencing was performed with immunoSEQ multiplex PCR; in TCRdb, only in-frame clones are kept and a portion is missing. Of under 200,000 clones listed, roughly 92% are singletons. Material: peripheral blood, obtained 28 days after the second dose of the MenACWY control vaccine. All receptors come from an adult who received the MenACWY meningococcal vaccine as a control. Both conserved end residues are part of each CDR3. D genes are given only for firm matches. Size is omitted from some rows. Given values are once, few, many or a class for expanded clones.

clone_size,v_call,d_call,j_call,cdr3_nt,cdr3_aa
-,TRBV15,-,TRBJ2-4,TGTGCCACCAGCACGAGGACAAACATTCAGTACTTC,CATSTRTNIQYF
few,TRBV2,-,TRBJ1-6,TGTGCCAGCAGTGAACAGACTAAAAATTCACCCCTCCACTTT,CASSEQTKNSPLHF
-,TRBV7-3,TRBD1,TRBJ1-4,TGTGCCAGCAGCGTGGGACAGGGCGTTCCAACTAATGAAAAACTGTTTTTT,CASSVGQGVPTNEKLFF
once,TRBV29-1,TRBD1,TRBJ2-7,TGCAGCGTTTGGGACAGGGTCGACTACGAGCAGTACTTC,CSVWDRVDYEQYF
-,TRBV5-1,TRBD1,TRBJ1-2,TGCGCCAGCAGCTTGCTGCAGGGGGCGGGAAGTGGCTACACCTTC,CASSLLQGAGSGYTF
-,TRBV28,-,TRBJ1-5,TGTGCCAGCAGCCTACAGGGAAGGAGCAATCAGCCCCAGCATTTT,CASSLQGRSNQPQHF
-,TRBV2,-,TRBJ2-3,TGTGCCAGCAACTCTCTGGCGGATACGCAGTATTTT,CASNSLADTQYF
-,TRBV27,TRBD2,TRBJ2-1,TGTGCCAGCAGGACTAGCGGGGGTACCTACAATGAGCAGTTCTTC,CASRTSGGTYNEQFF
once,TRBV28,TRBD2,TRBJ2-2,TGTGCCAGCAGTGCGACTAGCGGGATTACCGGGGAGCTGTTTTTT,CASSATSGITGELFF
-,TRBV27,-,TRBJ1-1,TGTGCCAGCAGTTTCGGGGGGACGGCAGTTGAAGCTTTCTTT,CASSFGGTAVEAFF
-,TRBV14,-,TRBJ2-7,TGTGCCAGCAGGGGCGGGATTTCCTACGAGCAGTACTTC,CASRGGISYEQYF
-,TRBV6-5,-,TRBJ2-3,TGTGCCAGCAGACCCCCTCGGGCGGGGGATACGCAGTATTTT,CASRPPRAGDTQYF
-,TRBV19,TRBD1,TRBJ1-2,TGTGCCAGTAGTCCAGGGGGCTTGACCTATGGCTACACCTTC,CASSPGGLTYGYTF
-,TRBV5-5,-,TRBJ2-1,TGTGCCAGCAGCTTGTCTTTAAGGTTGGGGGATGAGCAGTTCTTC,CASSLSLRLGDEQFF